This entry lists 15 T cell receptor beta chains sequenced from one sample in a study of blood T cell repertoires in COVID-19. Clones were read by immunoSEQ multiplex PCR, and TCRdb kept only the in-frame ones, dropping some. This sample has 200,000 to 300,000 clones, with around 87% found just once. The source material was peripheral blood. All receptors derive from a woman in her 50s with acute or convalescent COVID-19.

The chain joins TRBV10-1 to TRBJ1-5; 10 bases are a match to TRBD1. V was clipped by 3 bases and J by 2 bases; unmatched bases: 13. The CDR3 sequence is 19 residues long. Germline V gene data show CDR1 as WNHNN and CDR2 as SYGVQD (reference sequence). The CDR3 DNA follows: TGCGCCAGCAGTGAATTGGTGGGGGACAGGGGATTTCGCAATCAGCCCCAGCATTTT. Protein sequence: CASSELVGDRGFRNQPQHF.

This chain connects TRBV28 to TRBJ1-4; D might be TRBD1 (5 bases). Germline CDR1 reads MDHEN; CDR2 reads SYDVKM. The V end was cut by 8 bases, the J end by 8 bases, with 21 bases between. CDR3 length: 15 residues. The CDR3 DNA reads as TGTGCCAGCGCGGATTGGGGCGCCGCCGGGGAAAAACTGTTTTTT. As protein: CASADWGAAGEKLFF. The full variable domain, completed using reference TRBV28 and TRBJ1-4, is DVKVTQSSRYLVKRTGEKVFLECVQDMDHENMFWYRQDPGLGLRLIYFSYDVKMKEKGDIPEGYSVSREKKERFSLILESASTNQTSMYLCASADWGAAGEKLFFGSGTQLSVL.

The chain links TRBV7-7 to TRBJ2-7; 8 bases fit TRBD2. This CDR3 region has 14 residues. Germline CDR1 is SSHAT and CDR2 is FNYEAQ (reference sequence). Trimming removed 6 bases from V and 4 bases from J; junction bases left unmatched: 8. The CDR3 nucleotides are TGTGCCAGCAGTCCGGGACTAGGGGAATACGAGCAGTACTTC. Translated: CASSPGLGEYEQYF.

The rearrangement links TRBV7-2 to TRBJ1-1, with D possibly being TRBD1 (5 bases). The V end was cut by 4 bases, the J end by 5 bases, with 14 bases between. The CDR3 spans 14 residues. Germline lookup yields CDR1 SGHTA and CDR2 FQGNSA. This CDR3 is CASSSVHQGTEAFF. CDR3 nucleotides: TGTGCCAGCAGCTCCGTACATCAGGGTACTGAAGCTTTCTTT.

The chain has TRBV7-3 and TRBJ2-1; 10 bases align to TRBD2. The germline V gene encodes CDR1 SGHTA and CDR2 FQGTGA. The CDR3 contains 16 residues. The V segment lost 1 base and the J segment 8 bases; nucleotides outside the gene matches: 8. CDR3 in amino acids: CASSLMASSGSYEQFF. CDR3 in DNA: TGTGCCAGCAGCTTAATGGCGTCTAGCGGGAGCTATGAGCAGTTCTTC.

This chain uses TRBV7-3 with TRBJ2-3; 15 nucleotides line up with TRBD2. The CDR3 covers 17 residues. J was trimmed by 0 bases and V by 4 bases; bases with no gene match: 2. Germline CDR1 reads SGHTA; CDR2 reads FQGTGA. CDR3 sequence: CASSSGLAGGSTDTQYF. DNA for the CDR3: TGTGCCAGCAGCTCGGGACTAGCGGGAGGTAGCACAGATACGCAGTATTTT.

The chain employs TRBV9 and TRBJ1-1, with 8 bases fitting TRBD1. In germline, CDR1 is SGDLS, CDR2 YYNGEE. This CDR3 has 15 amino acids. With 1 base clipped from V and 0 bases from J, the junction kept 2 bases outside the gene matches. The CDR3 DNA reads TGTGCCAGCAGCGTATACAGGGGGATGAACACTGAAGCTTTCTTT. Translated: CASSVYRGMNTEAFF. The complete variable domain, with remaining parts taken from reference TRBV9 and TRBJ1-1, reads DSGVTQTPKHLITATGQRVTLRCSPRSGDLSVYWYQQSLDQGLQFLIQYYNGEERAKGNILERFSAQQFPDLHSELNLSSLELGDSALYFCASSVYRGMNTEAFFGQGTRLTVV.

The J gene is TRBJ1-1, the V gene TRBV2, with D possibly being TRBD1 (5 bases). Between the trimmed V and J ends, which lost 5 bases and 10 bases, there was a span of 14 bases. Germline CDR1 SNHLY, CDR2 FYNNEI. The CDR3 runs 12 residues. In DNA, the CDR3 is TGTGCCAGCAGTTACCAGGGTTTCGGAGCTTTCTTT. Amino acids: CASSYQGFGAFF.

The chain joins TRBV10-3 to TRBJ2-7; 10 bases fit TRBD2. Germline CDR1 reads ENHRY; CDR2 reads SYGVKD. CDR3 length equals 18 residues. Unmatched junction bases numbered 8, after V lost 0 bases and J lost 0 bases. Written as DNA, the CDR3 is TGTGCCATCAGTGAGTCGACTCTAGCGGGAGTTACCTCCTACGAGCAGTACTTC. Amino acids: CAISESTLAGVTSYEQYF.

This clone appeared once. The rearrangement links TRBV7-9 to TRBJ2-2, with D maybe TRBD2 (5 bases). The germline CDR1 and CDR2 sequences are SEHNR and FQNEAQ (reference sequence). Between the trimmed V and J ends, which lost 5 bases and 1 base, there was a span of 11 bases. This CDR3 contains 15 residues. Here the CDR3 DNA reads TGTGCCAGCAGCCGGGAACGGGGGAACACCGGGGAGCTGTTTTTT. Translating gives CASSRERGNTGELFF.

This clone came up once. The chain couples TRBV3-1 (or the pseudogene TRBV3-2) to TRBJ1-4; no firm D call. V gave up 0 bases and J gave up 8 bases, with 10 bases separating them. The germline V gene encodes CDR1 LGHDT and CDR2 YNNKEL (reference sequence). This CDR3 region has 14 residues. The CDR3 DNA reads TGTGCCAGCAGCCAAGATTACGGGTGGGAAAAACTGTTTTTT. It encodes CASSQDYGWEKLFF.

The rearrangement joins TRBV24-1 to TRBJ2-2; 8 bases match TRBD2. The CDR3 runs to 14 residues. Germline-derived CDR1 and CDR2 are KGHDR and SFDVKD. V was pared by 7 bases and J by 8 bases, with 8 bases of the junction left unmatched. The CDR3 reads CATSLSGGSGELFF. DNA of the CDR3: TGTGCCACCAGCCTGTCGGGGGGGTCGGGGGAGCTGTTTTTT.

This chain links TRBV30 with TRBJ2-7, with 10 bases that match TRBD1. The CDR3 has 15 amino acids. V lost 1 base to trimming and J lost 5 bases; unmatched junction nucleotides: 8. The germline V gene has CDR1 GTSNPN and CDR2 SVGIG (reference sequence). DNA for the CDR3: TGTGCCTGGAGTGGGAAGGACAGGGGGACCGACGAGCAGTACTTC. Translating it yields CAWSGKDRGTDEQYF.

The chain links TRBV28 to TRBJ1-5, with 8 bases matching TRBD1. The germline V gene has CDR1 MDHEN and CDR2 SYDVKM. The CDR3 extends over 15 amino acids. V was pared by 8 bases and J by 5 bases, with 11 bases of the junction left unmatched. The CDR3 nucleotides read TGTGCCAGCTTTACTTATGGACAGGGCCATCAGCCCCAGCATTTT. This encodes CASFTYGQGHQPQHF.

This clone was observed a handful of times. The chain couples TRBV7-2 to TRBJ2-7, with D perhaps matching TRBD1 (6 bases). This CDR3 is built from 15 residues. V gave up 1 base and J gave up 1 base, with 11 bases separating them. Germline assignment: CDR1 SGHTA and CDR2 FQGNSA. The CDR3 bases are TGTGCCAGCAGCTTAGAATGGGGGCAGTCCTACGAGCAGTACTTC. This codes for CASSLEWGQSYEQYF.